One sample yielded the 15 T cell receptor beta chains listed below, sequenced in a study of T cell clonality in common variable immunodeficiency (dated by TCRdb to the mid-2010s). The investigation overall reported the following: CVID TCRbeta sequences were reported to have fewer deletions and N-nucleotide insertions and to lack highly modified clones with 13 or more V deletions.

No antigen has been assigned to these receptors. Preparation of the library involved the immunoSEQ multiplex PCR assay. As stored in TCRdb, this immuneACCESS dataset retains in-frame rearrangements with V and J assigned. A fraction of the clones does not appear; measured against another copy, unresolved V genes explain less than half of the discrepancy, and the remainder lacks a known reason. For this sample, over 30,000 clones are listed, none of them singletons. The ten largest make up around 6.1% of the sample. What was sequenced was peripheral blood mononuclear cells. The source of these receptors is a human donor with common variable immunodeficiency.

This clone occurred a few times. Read data end 3 residues before the CDR3 end; the end is taken from the germline J gene. The chain combines TRBV19 with TRBJ2-7; 13 bases map to TRBD2. CDR1 LNHDA and CDR2 SQIVND come from the germline V gene (reference sequence). The V and J ends lost 10 bases and 3 bases, in that order; junction bases with no gene match: 6. The CDR3 is 14 amino acids. The chain's CDR3 is CATRLAGGSYEQYF. The sequenced CDR3 bases are TGTGCCACCCGACTAGCGGGGGGCAGCTACGAG.

Remarks on this clone: The read terminates 3 residues before the CDR3 end, so the remaining end is supplied by the germline J gene. The chain combines TRBV18 with TRBJ1-4, with D maybe TRBD1 (6 bases). CDR3 size: 16 residues. Germline V CDR1 and CDR2: KGHSH, LQKENI. With 0 bases removed from V and 8 bases from J, the gap between germline ends came to 16 bases. CDR3 in amino acids: CASSPPLQGYREKLFF. CDR3 DNA, as far as it was read: TGTGCCAGCTCACCACCTTTACAGGGTTATCGGGAAAAA.

On this clone itself: The read gets to within 3 residues of the CDR3 end, and the germline J gene fills in the rest. This chain links TRBV5-1 with TRBJ1-3, with 9 bases that match TRBD1. V gave up 5 bases and J gave up 0 bases; unmatched junction bases: 9. This CDR3 has 17 amino acids. Per the germline V gene, CDR1 is SGHRS and CDR2 is YFSETQ. CDR3 residues: CASRSGTGLSSGNTIYF. The part of the CDR3 DNA that was read is TGCGCCAGCAGGTCCGGGACAGGGCTAAGCTCTGGAAACACC.

This clone occurred many times. The observed sequence ends 3 residues before the CDR3 terminus, with the missing tail filled in from the germline J gene. V is TRBV11-2 and J is TRBJ1-2, with 8 nucleotides matching TRBD1. The CDR3 consists of 15 residues. With V trimmed by 5 bases and J by 0 bases, 5 bases remained unmatched. Germline V gene lookup returns CDR1 SGHAT and CDR2 FQNNGV. CDR3 sequence reads: CASSPSDRANYGYTF. Partial CDR3 DNA: TGTGCCAGCAGCCCGTCGGACAGGGCTAACTATGGC.

This clone was seen at least ten times. The read terminates 3 residues ahead of where the CDR3 ends, so the germline J gene completes it. The J gene is TRBJ1-4, the V gene TRBV10-1, with 8 bases lining up with TRBD1. From germline, CDR1 is WNHNN and CDR2 SYGVQD (reference sequence). V gave up 10 bases and J gave up 8 bases; unmatched junction bases: 9. The CDR3 is 13 amino acids. The part of the CDR3 DNA that was read is TGCGCCACTTCAGGGGGCCGGCGGGAAAAA. Amino acids: CATSGGRREK. The full CDR3 protein is CATSGGRREKLFF.

This clone counts as medium-sized. Read data end 3 residues before the CDR3 end; the end is taken from the germline J gene. This rearrangement joins TRBV4-2 to TRBJ2-1, with TRBD1 identical over 10 bases. Germline V gene data show CDR1 as LGHNA and CDR2 as YNFKEQ. V lost 1 base to trimming and J lost 9 bases; unmatched junction nucleotides: 12. The CDR3 is made up of 17 amino acids. The covered CDR3 bases are TGTGCCAGCAGCCAAGGGAGACAGGGGGCGTTCAGGGGTGAG. Residues: CASSQGRQGAFRGE. The full CDR3 is CASSQGRQGAFRGEQFF.

In its sample, this clone ranks as medium-sized (0.01 to 0.1%). The read terminates 3 residues ahead of where the CDR3 ends, so the germline J gene completes it. This chain joins TRBV19 and TRBJ1-5; tentative D call: TRBD1 (6 bases). CDR3 length equals 13 residues. Germline V gene lookup returns CDR1 LNHDA and CDR2 SQIVND (reference sequence). V lost 4 bases to trimming and J lost 7 bases, with 11 bases between them. Incomplete CDR3 DNA: TGTGCCAGTAGTACAGGGGTTCGGCAGCCC. Its protein is CASSTGVRQP. The entire CDR3 protein is CASSTGVRQPQHF.

A note on this clone: The CDR3 is cut off 3 residues early in the read; its end comes from the germline J gene. The genes are TRBV2 and TRBJ2-4; 7 bases are shared with TRBD1. Per germline, CDR1 SNHLY and CDR2 FYNNEI. The CDR3 spans 12 residues. Here the CDR3 reads CASSDSGGVQYF. The CDR3 DNA, read in part, is TGTGCCAGCAGTGATTCAGGGGGAGTT.

As for this clone: Read sequence stops 3 residues before the CDR3 end, and the germline J gene provides the missing end. The rearrangement links TRBV11-3 to TRBJ1-1; D possibly corresponds to TRBD1 (5 bases). Germline V lookup: CDR1 SGHNT, CDR2 YENEEA. CDR3 length equals 15 residues. V lost 6 bases and J 1 base, leaving 15 bases between the germline ends. The CDR3 spells CASSKRDSRNTEAFF. Incomplete CDR3 DNA: TGTGCCAGCAGTAAACGGGACTCCCGGAACACTGAA.

This clone was counted between two and nine times. The CDR3 end lies 3 residues beyond the end of the read and is filled in from the germline J gene. The chain couples TRBV7-6 to TRBJ2-3; the D gene is possibly TRBD1 (7 bases). The germline gives CDR1 SGHVS, CDR2 FNYEAQ. The CDR3 loop spans 16 amino acids. Trimming pared 5 bases from V and 8 bases from J, leaving 23 bases between. Partial CDR3 DNA: TGTGCCAGCAGCCCCCAGGGGGGACCCCCCGGGGTTACG. It yields the protein CASSPQGGPPGVT. The CDR3 reads in full as CASSPQGGPPGVTQYF.

Ten or more counts support this clone. The sequence runs out 3 residues before the end of the CDR3; the remainder is reconstructed from the germline J gene. The rearrangement links TRBV18 to TRBJ1-2; TRBD1 matches 8 bases. Germline V gene lookup returns CDR1 KGHSH and CDR2 LQKENI. The J segment lost 4 bases and the V segment lost 0 bases, leaving 4 bases of the junction unmatched. The CDR3 is made up of 15 amino acids. The CDR3 protein is CASSPPTGGGYGYTF. The CDR3 bases that were read are TGTGCCAGCTCACCACCAACAGGGGGTGGCTATGGC.

This clone was seen many times. The read comes to an end 3 residues before the CDR3 does, leaving the germline J gene to fill in the end. The V and J genes are TRBV7-9 and TRBJ2-3, with 7 bases that match TRBD2. CDR1 and CDR2 from the germline V gene are SEHNR and FQNEAQ (reference sequence). CDR3 size: 14 residues. The trim removed 5 bases at V and 2 bases at J, leaving 4 bases unmatched. CDR3 bases read: TGTGCCAGCAGCCTCGGGGGGACCACAGATACG. Its translation is CASSLGGTTDT. The entire CDR3 reads CASSLGGTTDTQYF.

This clone has a count of ten or more. The CDR3 end lies 3 residues beyond the end of the read and is filled in from the germline J gene. The rearrangement links TRBV7-3 to TRBJ1-1, with TRBD1 identical over 7 bases. The CDR3 sequence is 15 residues long. Per germline, CDR1 SGHTA and CDR2 FQGTGA. V shed 0 bases, J shed 4 bases, and the junction held 5 bases outside the gene matches. CDR3 sequence: CASSLTHGQATEAFF. The CDR3 bases that were read are TGTGCCAGCAGCTTAACACATGGACAGGCCACTGAA.

This clone was seen many times. The sequenced fragment ends 3 residues before the CDR3 boundary, so the rest is inferred from the germline J gene. V gene TRBV10-3 combines with J gene TRBJ1-3; 9 nucleotides agree with TRBD1. The CDR3 extends over 16 amino acids. The V segment lost 3 bases and the J segment 3 bases; nucleotides outside the gene matches: 6. CDR1 ENHRY and CDR2 SYGVKD come from the germline V gene. The sequenced part of the CDR3 DNA is TGTGCCATCAGTGACCAGGACAGGGGAGGTGGAAACACC. Protein product: CAISDQDRGGGNT. The CDR3 reads in full as CAISDQDRGGGNTIYF.

This clone appeared many times. The read terminates 3 residues ahead of where the CDR3 ends, so the germline J gene completes it. The genes are TRBV2 and TRBJ2-2, with 9 bases aligning to TRBD1. Unmatched junction bases numbered 6, after V lost 5 bases and J lost 2 bases. Germline V gives CDR1 SNHLY, CDR2 FYNNEI. This CDR3 region has 16 residues. CDR3 DNA (partial): TGTGCCAGCAGTCGGGGACAGGGTTCAAACACCGGGGAG. Protein product: CASSRGQGSNTGE. The whole CDR3 is CASSRGQGSNTGELFF.